Listed below are T cell receptor beta chains from one sample, sequenced in a study of CD8 T cells in ankylosing spondylitis. TCRdb reanalysed the 5' RACE reads using MiXCR and keeps one entry per CDR3 protein. The sample contains about 400,000 distinct CDR3 sequences, more than 20% of which appear only once. The sequenced sample consisted of blood, either unsorted or a sorted T cell fraction (not recorded which). The receptors shown here come from a male donor with ankylosing spondylitis or in good health (not recorded which). Each CDR3 is given without its conserved first and last residue.

J: TRBJ2-1; V: TRBV20-1; CDR3: SAREGQGTYNEQF
J: TRBJ2-2; V: TRBV25-1; CDR3: AIPGPSGTGELF
J: TRBJ2-3; V: TRBV18; CDR3: ASSTPHTDTQY
J: TRBJ2-5; V: TRBV27; CDR3: ASSPRLAGGVETQY
J: TRBJ2-3; V: TRBV7-2; CDR3: ASSFATSGGLTDTQY
J: TRBJ2-1; V: TRBV27; CDR3: ASSLSQGVYNEQF
J: TRBJ2-3; V: TRBV6-5; CDR3: ASSYSDRGKAGGPQY
J: TRBJ2-3; V: TRBV5-1; CDR3: ASSLEGSTQY
J: TRBJ2-7; V: TRBV20-1; CDR3: SARDPRSYEQY
J: TRBJ2-7; V: TRBV5-1; CDR3: ASSLAATPYEQY
J: TRBJ1-5; V: TRBV5-6; CDR3: ASSLGGPRQPQH
J: TRBJ1-4; V: TRBV7-9; CDR3: AGEGTTNEKLF
J: TRBJ1-2; V: TRBV7-8; CDR3: ASSSPGQGFDGYT
J: TRBJ2-7; V: TRBV20-1; CDR3: SARVAGGTYEQY
J: TRBJ2-7; V: TRBV12-3/TRBV12-4; CDR3: ASSLLGSVDEQY
J: TRBJ2-3; V: TRBV7-8; CDR3: ASSLARGLAGVTDTQY
J: TRBJ1-5; V: TRBV6-1; CDR3: ASSRTGTDNQPQH
J: TRBJ2-2; V: TRBV12-3/TRBV12-4; CDR3: ASSLIVGELF
J: TRBJ2-7; V: TRBV29-1; CDR3: SVVHDAYEQY
J: TRBJ2-3; V: TRBV4-1; CDR3: ASSQPGLAGSDTQY
J: TRBJ2-5; V: TRBV5-6; CDR3: ASSFNQEQETQY
J: TRBJ2-7; V: TRBV7-9; CDR3: ATRQGPYEQY
J: TRBJ2-5; V: TRBV7-8; CDR3: ASRQWETETQY
J: TRBJ2-3; V: TRBV20-1; CDR3: SARDIRGIATDTQY
J: TRBJ2-3; V: TRBV12-3/TRBV12-4; CDR3: ASSLAVADTQY
J: TRBJ2-3; V: TRBV4-2; CDR3: ASSPAASGGPDTQY
J: TRBJ2-7; V: TRBV10-3; CDR3: AISEYAGTTTYEQY
J: TRBJ2-5; V: TRBV9; CDR3: ASSGSGAQETQY
J: TRBJ2-7; V: TRBV7-9; CDR3: ASSLGGTTYEQY
J: TRBJ1-5; V: TRBV25-1; CDR3: ASYRGGNQPQH
J: TRBJ2-1; V: TRBV4-1; CDR3: ASSTVAGESYNEQF
J: TRBJ2-5; V: TRBV27; CDR3: ASSFRDREETQY
J: TRBJ2-3; V: TRBV29-1; CDR3: SVEVPPLMGTQY
J: TRBJ1-2; V: TRBV11-2; CDR3: ASSLDTGYVRSGYT
J: TRBJ2-2; V: TRBV12-3/TRBV12-4; CDR3: ASSSQGGPGGLF
J: TRBJ1-2; V: TRBV7-9; CDR3: ASSIRDYGYT
J: TRBJ2-5; V: TRBV7-9; CDR3: ASSPFRETQY
J: TRBJ1-2; V: TRBV12-3/TRBV12-4; CDR3: ASSPRDGDGYT
J: TRBJ2-1; V: TRBV29-1; CDR3: SVDGLAGDNEQF
J: TRBJ2-7; V: TRBV7-9; CDR3: ASSPISDYEQY
J: TRBJ2-7; V: TRBV11-2; CDR3: ASSSSKEQY
J: TRBJ2-5; V: TRBV29-1; CDR3: SDRDTRQETQY
J: TRBJ2-3; V: TRBV3-1; CDR3: ASSQESASVEDTQY
J: TRBJ2-5; V: TRBV13; CDR3: ASSLGTLQETQY
J: TRBJ2-1; V: TRBV20-1; CDR3: SATRTSSYNEQF
J: TRBJ2-7; V: TRBV12-3/TRBV12-4; CDR3: ASSLARVADWGEQY
J: TRBJ2-2; V: TRBV29-1; CDR3: SVELRDRVTGELF